Described below is a single TCR beta chain sequence and its context. Its recognized antigen is unknown. No qualities accompany the bases; no much larger clone lies one base away. The library was built by means of the immunoSEQ multiplex PCR assay. As for how the authors treated the data: A statistical classification framework was developed to diagnose cytomegalovirus status using the catalog of TCR beta chain sequences. The clones in this table, taken by TCRdb from immuneACCESS, are in-frame only. Not every clone is retained; where verified, under half of the shortfall comes from an unresolved V gene, and the cause of the rest is unknown. From that table come the V and J calls and clone size; the DNA was used to work out D and trimming. This sample holds approximately 220,000 clones; about nine tenths were observed only once. Approximately 0.99% of the sample belongs to the ten largest clones. Donors formed part of the validation cohort, which comprised 95 to 150 subjects and was distinct from the first cohort of 550 to 850 subjects.

The germline V end is reduced by 2 bases and the J end by 8 bases; junction bases left unmatched: 5. The germline V gene gives CDR1 as SGDLS and CDR2 as YYNGEE. From the cysteine up to the phenylalanine, the CDR3 has a length of 13 residues. Only the CDR3 part of the read is kept: 39 bases, read in frame from the first base. This specimen belongs to a study of cytomegalovirus exposure and HLA in healthy donors (dated by TCRdb to about 2017). As for the study more broadly: A later analysis indicated that the 120 or so validation repertoires were generated on the platform also employed for the 700 or so repertoires of the first cohort. The study was designed to test whether signatures of past pathogen exposure could be identified by cataloging public T cell receptors. Besides the first cohort of approximately 670 subjects, a separate validation cohort made up of 120 different subjects was used. To predict cytomegalovirus infection status, the study combined high-throughput TCR immunosequencing, statistical association of individual TCRs with disease status, and machine learning.

The paper's findings and limits, for the study overall: While some public TCRs were present in many individuals, most TCR sequences turned up only very rarely across donors. In the study, approximately 160 TCR beta chains were listed as associated with cytomegalovirus. The classifier was reported to diagnose cytomegalovirus status with high specificity and sensitivity in both the original and validation cohorts. The validation cohort had no HLA typing available for a later analysis, so co-occurrence within that cohort was assessed over all 120 or so repertoires. A few of the identified cytomegalovirus-associated TCR beta chains were confirmed in vitro to be specific for cytomegalovirus antigens. The authors suggested that the approach could potentially be generalized to other disease states and immunological phenotypes. Of the cluster scores, 85% to 95% were above 0 in a later analysis, which found that TCRs clustered in the first cohort also tended to co-occur in the 95 to 150 validation repertoires.

The sequencing input was PBMCs. This receptor was taken from a woman between 18 and 29 years old in good health and CMV-seronegative. The chain is made from TRBV9 and TRBJ1-2, and 8 junction bases match TRBD1. In nucleotide form, the sequence is TGTGCCAGCAGCGTGTTGACAGGGGAAGGCTACACCTTC. Its protein is CASSVLTGEGYTF.